The TCR beta chain described here comes from a study of cytomegalovirus exposure and HLA in healthy donors. Study at large: Early released data had around 88 million unique TCRs, all coming from HLA-typed donors.

With 60 Vbeta and 13 Jbeta primers, the PCR was carried out. Profiled with immunoSEQ multiplex PCR; TCRdb holds only in-frame clones, not every one. The table includes 75,000 to 100,000 clones, 60% to 75% detected once. The study, taken as a whole, reports: Later analysis identified about 18,000 TCR beta sequences associated with HLA alleles, using a false discovery rate threshold of 0.05. Data from an earlier analysis indicated that most TCR beta V segments were productive either about 87% or about 30% of the time. Owing to their indistinguishability, certain V segments, notably TRBV6-2 and TRBV6-3, were excluded.

On this clone: The antigen is unknown.

Trimming left V 7 bases short and J 1 base short, with 9 bases between. Per germline, CDR1 LNHDA and CDR2 SQIVND (reference sequence). The CDR3 runs 13 residues. The sequence was collected from a man aged 60 to 69 in good health and CMV-seronegative. The chain links TRBV19 to TRBJ2-3, with D tentatively TRBD2 (7 bases). The specimen was PBMCs. The DNA for the CDR3 is TGTGCCAGTAAAGGGGGGGGCACAGATACGCAGTATTTT. Protein: CASKGGGTDTQYF.